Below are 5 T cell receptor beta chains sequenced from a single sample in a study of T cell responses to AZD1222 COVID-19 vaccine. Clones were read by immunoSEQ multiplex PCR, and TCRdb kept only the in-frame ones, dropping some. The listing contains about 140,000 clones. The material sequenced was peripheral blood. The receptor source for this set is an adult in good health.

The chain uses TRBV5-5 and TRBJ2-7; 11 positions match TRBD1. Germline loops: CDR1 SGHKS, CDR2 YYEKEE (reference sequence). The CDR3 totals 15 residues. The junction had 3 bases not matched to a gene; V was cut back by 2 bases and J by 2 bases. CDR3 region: CASSFSGQGAYEQYF. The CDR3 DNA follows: TGTGCCAGCAGCTTCTCGGGACAGGGGGCCTACGAGCAGTACTTC. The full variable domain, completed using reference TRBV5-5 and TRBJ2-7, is DAGVTQSPTHLIKTRGQQVTLRCSPISGHKSVSWYQQVLGQGPQFIFQYYEKEERGRGNFPDRFSARQFPNYSSELNVNALLLGDSALYLCASSFSGQGAYEQYFGPGTRLTVT.

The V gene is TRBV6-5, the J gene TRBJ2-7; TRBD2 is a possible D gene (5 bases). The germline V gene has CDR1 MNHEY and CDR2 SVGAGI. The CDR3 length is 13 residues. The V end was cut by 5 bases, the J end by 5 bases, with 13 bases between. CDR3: CASSKITRDEQYF. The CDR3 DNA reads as TGTGCCAGCAGTAAAATAACGAGGGACGAGCAGTACTTC.

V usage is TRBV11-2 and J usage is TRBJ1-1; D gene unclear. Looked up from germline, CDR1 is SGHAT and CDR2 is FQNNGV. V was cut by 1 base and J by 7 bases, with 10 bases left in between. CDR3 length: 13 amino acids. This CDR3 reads CASSLVFWDEAFF. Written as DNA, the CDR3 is TGTGCCAGCAGCTTAGTTTTCTGGGATGAAGCTTTCTTT.

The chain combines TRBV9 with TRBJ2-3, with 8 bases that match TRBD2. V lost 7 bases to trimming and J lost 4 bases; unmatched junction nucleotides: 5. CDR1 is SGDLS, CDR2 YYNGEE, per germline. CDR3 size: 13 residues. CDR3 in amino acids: CASSRGGADTQYF. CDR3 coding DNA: TGTGCCAGCTCTCGGGGGGGAGCAGATACGCAGTATTTT. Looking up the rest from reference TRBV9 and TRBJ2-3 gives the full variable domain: DSGVTQTPKHLITATGQRVTLRCSPRSGDLSVYWYQQSLDQGLQFLIQYYNGEERAKGNILERFSAQQFPDLHSELNLSSLELGDSALYFCASSRGGADTQYFGPGTRLTVL.

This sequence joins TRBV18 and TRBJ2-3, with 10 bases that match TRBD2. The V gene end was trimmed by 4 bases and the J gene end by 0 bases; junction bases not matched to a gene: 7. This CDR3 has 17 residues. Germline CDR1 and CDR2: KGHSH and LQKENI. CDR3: CASSRRTSGSSTDTQYF. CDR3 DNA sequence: TGTGCCAGCTCACGACGGACTAGCGGCTCTAGCACAGATACGCAGTATTTT.